This is a list of T cell receptor beta chains from one sample in a study of blood T cell repertoires in COVID-19. The protocol was immunoSEQ multiplex PCR, while the TCRdb copy is restricted to in-frame clones and leaves out a portion. The table records some 20,000 clones, approximately 84% of them present only once. The material sequenced was peripheral blood. The origin of the receptors is a middle-aged man with active COVID-19. Both conserved end residues are part of each CDR3. The D gene is left open where the match is weak.

D: TRBD2
J: TRBJ2-5
V: TRBV11-2
CDR3: CASSLQAGRSWETQYF

D: TRBD2
J: TRBJ2-2
V: TRBV29-1
CDR3: CSVRTWEGRGTGELFF

D: .
J: TRBJ2-7
V: TRBV7-2
CDR3: CASSFRTEAYEQYF

D: TRBD1
J: TRBJ2-3
V: TRBV4-2
CDR3: CASSQEQGVVDTQYF

D: TRBD2
J: TRBJ2-1
V: TRBV9
CDR3: CASSVALGLAGGINEQFF

D: TRBD1
J: TRBJ1-2
V: TRBV5-4
CDR3: CASSEQGAIGYTF

D: TRBD1
J: TRBJ2-7
V: TRBV19
CDR3: CASSLAWDRGSYEQYF

D: TRBD1
J: TRBJ1-5
V: TRBV2
CDR3: CASSEVQTGDQPQHF

D: .
J: TRBJ2-3
V: TRBV9
CDR3: CASSVVPPVPQYF

D: .
J: TRBJ2-5
V: TRBV12-1
CDR3: CASSLGLESPETQYF

D: .
J: TRBJ2-1
V: TRBV24-1
CDR3: CATSRTEGSNEQFF

D: TRBD2
J: TRBJ2-3
V: TRBV7-9
CDR3: CASSSASGGGTDTQYF

D: .
J: TRBJ1-1
V: TRBV30
CDR3: CAWSTRYYEAFF

D: .
J: TRBJ2-7
V: TRBV3-1/TRBV3-2
CDR3: CASSPLAYEQYF

D: .
J: TRBJ1-5
V: TRBV19
CDR3: CASRDRTDQPQHF

D: .
J: TRBJ2-6
V: TRBV5-1
CDR3: CASRAGAGANVLTF

D: TRBD1
J: TRBJ2-2
V: TRBV3-1/TRBV3-2
CDR3: CASSGRDRVPGELFF

D: TRBD1
J: TRBJ1-2
V: TRBV9
CDR3: CASSPRAIRDSYGYTF

D: .
J: TRBJ2-5
V: TRBV29-1
CDR3: CSVDLHQETQYF

D: .
J: TRBJ1-3
V: TRBV3-1/TRBV3-2
CDR3: CASSPGKQGSGNTIYF

D: .
J: TRBJ1-6
V: TRBV12-3/TRBV12-4
CDR3: CASRPGGISPLHF

D: TRBD1
J: TRBJ1-3
V: TRBV7-2
CDR3: CASSPDRVSSGNTIYF

D: TRBD1
J: TRBJ1-2
V: TRBV5-6
CDR3: CASSFGDRVNYGYTF

D: .
J: TRBJ2-7
V: TRBV2
CDR3: CASSPLRTTNYEQYF

D: .
J: TRBJ2-2
V: TRBV4-1
CDR3: CASSQGGGTGELFF

D: .
J: TRBJ2-2
V: TRBV7-9
CDR3: CASSLRAQAGELFF

D: .
J: TRBJ1-2
V: TRBV5-4
CDR3: CASQPLIGDYGYTF

D: .
J: TRBJ2-6
V: TRBV4-2
CDR3: CASSQAWLLGANVLTF

D: .
J: TRBJ2-7
V: TRBV7-2
CDR3: CASSSGGAGSHEQYF

D: .
J: TRBJ2-4
V: TRBV5-1
CDR3: CASSSTLDPKNIQYF

D: TRBD2
J: TRBJ2-5
V: TRBV5-1
CDR3: CASSPGGLTTGETQYF

D: TRBD1
J: TRBJ1-4
V: TRBV9
CDR3: CASSVGTGDEKLFF

D: TRBD1
J: TRBJ1-2
V: TRBV4-3
CDR3: CASSHGPGTGNGGYTF

D: .
J: TRBJ2-2
V: TRBV19
CDR3: CASSWRGRENTGELFF

D: TRBD1
J: TRBJ2-7
V: TRBV30
CDR3: CAWDRGREQYF

D: .
J: TRBJ2-2
V: TRBV9
CDR3: CASSVGGGITGELFF